Included here is one T cell receptor beta chain sequence, with context. The sample comes from a study of shared clonotypes between healthy human individuals. Looked up from germline, CDR1 is WSHSY and CDR2 is SAAADI. Trimming removed 11 bases from V and 2 bases from J, with 13 bases in between. The CDR3 contains 12 residues. Unsorted samples drew genomic DNA from 70 million to 95 million PBMCs. The assay was immunoSEQ multiplex PCR, and TCRdb's table has in-frame clones only and misses some. The sample consists of fewer than 600,000 clones, around 78% of them appearing once. The sequenced sample consisted of PBMCs. This rearrangement joins TRBV10-2 to TRBJ2-7, with D perhaps TRBD1 or TRBD2 (6 bases each). The sequence was obtained from a middle-aged woman in good health. Some clones in this sample may be carry-over from other donors' samples. The chain's CDR3 is CAAGHLTYEQYF. In DNA form, the CDR3 reads TGCGCCGCGGGACATCTAACCTACGAGCAGTACTTC.